The clone carrying this TCR beta chain is classed as medium-sized. TRBV12-4/TRBJ1-2 clonotypes were amplified with adaptor-ligated barcode primers. Using its own MiXCR run on the multiplex PCR reads, TCRdb lists one record per CDR3 protein. The sample carries about 1,800 distinct CDR3 sequences, around 1.2% recorded once. Deletions cut 7 bases from V and 3 bases from J, with 15 bases between. The CDR3 covers 14 residues. Naive CD4+ cells had CD25+ Tregs removed. The V call is TRBV12-3 or TRBV12-4, the J call TRBJ1-2; D uncertain. The origin of this receptor is a female donor with breast cancer. Material: naive CD4+ T cells sorted from blood. Described subset: naive CD4+ T cells, CD4+CD45RA+CD25-. The CDR3 protein is CASKGLGPDYGYTF. The CDR3 nucleotides read TGTGCCAGCAAAGGCCTCGGTCCGGACTATGGCTACACCTTC.